The entry below describes one T cell receptor (beta chain). The antigen is not known. The data derive from a study of CD8+ T cells in alopecia areata. Study results and limitations: Possibly as an HLA-related effect, TCR sharing across patients appeared less clear than in mice. Higher clonality than in normal scalp was seen in lesional scalp, especially alopecia totalis/universalis. Scalp sequencing also captures normal skin's resident alphabeta T cells.

RNA extraction and reverse transcription yielded cDNA as sequencing template. Data came from immunoSEQ multiplex PCR; TCRdb stores just in-frame clones and leaves some out. Of around 100,000 clones in the sample, roughly 50% were seen once. The TCR sequence derives from a human donor in good health. The material sequenced was CD4+ T cells sorted from blood.

The CDR3 nucleotides are TGTGCCAGCGGGCGCGGGGGCGGCTACGAGCAGTACTTC. It translates to CASGRGGGYEQYF. The chain combines TRBV11-2 with TRBJ2-7; a weak D match, TRBD2 (7 bases). V was cut by 8 bases and J by 3 bases, with 14 bases left in between. Germline CDR1 and CDR2: SGHAT and FQNNGV. CDR3 length equals 13 residues.